The entry below describes one TCR beta chain. Its target is not known. The junction departs from germline at one end; a sequencing error may be responsible. Moderate-to-severe activity, CAS at least 3, NOSPECS at least 4 and duration under 3 months characterized donors with ophthalmopathy. None of the included patients had other autoimmune diseases, uncontrolled infections, pregnancy or lactation, as these led to exclusion. The germline V gene has CDR1 SSHAT and CDR2 FNYEAQ (reference sequence). The CDR3 loop spans 15 amino acids. These data originate in a study of Graves' ophthalmopathy and Graves' hyperthyroidism. General observations from the study: In blood appeared most of the expanded thyroid clonotypes whose frequency exceeded 0.001. Sensitivity of over 60% and specificity of nearly 75% were achieved by the model that predicted ophthalmopathy progression.

TCR beta CDR3 amplification used RNA transcripts. HTBI primers served in a first-round RT-PCR, which a second-round multiplex PCR followed. TCRdb re-called the multiplex PCR reads with MiXCR, one entry per CDR3 protein. The table lists approximately 41,000 distinct CDR3 sequences, 40% to 65% of them singletons. Sequencing was performed on peripheral blood. The sequence derives from an adult man with Graves' ophthalmopathy. The chain recombines TRBV7-7 with TRBJ2-2; D remains ambiguous. The CDR3 DNA reads TGTGCTAGCAGCCCGAAGGACCCGAGCACCGGGGAGCTGTTTTTT. This encodes CASSPKDPSTGELFF.